The clone carrying this TCR beta chain was found many times. Unique molecular identifiers were used in preparing the TCRbeta library. MiXCR was run by TCRdb on the PCR reads, yielding one entry per CDR3 protein. The sample has approximately 240,000 distinct CDR3 sequences; 9% to 10% are singletons. This sample stems from a study of T-cell reconstitution after alpha-beta-depleted transplantation in children. Trimming cost V 4 bases and J 2 bases; bases outside gene matches: 5. CDR3 length: 16 amino acids. Germline-derived CDR1 and CDR2 are SGHRS and YFSETQ. This clonotype originated in a human donor who donated a stem cell graft to a child with SCID. This material consisted of PBMCs from the stem cell graft donor, taken from the stem cell graft. The gene calls are TRBV5-1 and TRBJ2-3; TRBD2 agrees at 12 bases. The CDR3 DNA follows: TGCGCCAGCAGCCCCAGGACTAGCGGGATCACAGATACGCAGTATTTT. Its protein is CASSPRTSGITDTQYF.